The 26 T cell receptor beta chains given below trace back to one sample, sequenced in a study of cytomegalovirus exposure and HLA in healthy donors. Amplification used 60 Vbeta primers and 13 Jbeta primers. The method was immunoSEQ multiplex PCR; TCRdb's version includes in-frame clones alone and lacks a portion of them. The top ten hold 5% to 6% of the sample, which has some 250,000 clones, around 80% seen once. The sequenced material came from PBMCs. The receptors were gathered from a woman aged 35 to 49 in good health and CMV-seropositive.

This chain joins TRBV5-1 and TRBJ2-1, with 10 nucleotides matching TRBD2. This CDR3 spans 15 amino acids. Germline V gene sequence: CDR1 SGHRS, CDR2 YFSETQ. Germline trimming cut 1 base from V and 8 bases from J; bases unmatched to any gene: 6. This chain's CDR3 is CASSLRLAGGHEQFF. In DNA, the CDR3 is TGCGCCAGCAGCTTGCGGTTAGCGGGAGGACATGAGCAGTTCTTC.

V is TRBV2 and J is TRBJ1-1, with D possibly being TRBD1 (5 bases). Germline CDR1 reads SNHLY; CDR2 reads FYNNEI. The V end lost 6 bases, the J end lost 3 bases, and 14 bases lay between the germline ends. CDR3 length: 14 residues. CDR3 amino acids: CASRVFDRDTEAFF. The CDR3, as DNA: TGTGCCAGCAGGGTTTTTGACAGAGACACTGAAGCTTTCTTT.

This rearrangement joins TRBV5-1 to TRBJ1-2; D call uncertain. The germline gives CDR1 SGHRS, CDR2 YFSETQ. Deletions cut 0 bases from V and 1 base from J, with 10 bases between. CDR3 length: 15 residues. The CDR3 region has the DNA TGCGCCAGCAGCTTGGCGAGGGAGAGTAACTATGGCTACACCTTC. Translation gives CASSLARESNYGYTF.

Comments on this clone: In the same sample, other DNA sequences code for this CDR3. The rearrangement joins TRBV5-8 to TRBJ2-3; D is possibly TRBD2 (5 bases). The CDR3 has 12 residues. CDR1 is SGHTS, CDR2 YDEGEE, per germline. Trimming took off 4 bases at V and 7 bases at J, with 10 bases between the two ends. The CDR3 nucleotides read TGTGCCAGCAGCGTGAGAGGGAATACGCAGTATTTT. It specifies CASSVRGNTQYF.

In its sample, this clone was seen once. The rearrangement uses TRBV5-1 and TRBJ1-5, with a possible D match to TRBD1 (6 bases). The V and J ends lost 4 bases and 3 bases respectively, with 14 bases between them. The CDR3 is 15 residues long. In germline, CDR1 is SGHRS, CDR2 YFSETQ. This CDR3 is CASSPETGYNQPQHF. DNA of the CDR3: TGCGCCAGCAGCCCAGAGACAGGTTACAATCAGCCCCAGCATTTT.

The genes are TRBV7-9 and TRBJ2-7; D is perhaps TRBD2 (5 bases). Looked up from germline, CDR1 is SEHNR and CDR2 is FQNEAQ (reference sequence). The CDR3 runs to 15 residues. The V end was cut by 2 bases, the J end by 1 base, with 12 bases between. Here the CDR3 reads CASSLSGGVSYEQYF. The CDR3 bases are TGTGCCAGCAGCTTATCCGGAGGTGTATCCTACGAGCAGTACTTC.

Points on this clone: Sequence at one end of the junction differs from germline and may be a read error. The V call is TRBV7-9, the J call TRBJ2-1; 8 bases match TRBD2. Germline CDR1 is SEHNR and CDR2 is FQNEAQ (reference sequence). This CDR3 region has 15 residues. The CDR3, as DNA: TGTTCCAGCAGCTTATCAGCGGGAGACTACAATGAGCAGTTCTTC. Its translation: CSSSLSAGDYNEQFF. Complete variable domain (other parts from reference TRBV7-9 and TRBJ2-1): DTGVSQNPRHKITKRGQNVTFRCDPISEHNRLYWYRQTLGQGPEFLTYFQNEAQLEKSRLLSDRFSAERPKGSFSTLEIQRTEQGDSAMYLCSSSLSAGDYNEQFFGPGTRLTVL.

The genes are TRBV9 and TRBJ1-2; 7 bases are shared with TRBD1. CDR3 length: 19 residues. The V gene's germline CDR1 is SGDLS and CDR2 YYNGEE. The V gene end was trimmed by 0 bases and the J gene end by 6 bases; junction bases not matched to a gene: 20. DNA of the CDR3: TGTGCCAGCAGCGTAGGGGGAATCCAGGGACAGTCAGAGGGAGATGGCTACACCTTC. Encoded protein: CASSVGGIQGQSEGDGYTF.

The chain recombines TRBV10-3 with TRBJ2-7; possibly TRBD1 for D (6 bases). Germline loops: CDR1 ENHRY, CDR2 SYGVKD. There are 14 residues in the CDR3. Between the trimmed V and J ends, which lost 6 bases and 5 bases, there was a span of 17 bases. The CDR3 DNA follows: TGTGCCATCAGCGATTTGCAGGGGTTCGACGAGCAGTACTTC. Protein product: CAISDLQGFDEQYF.

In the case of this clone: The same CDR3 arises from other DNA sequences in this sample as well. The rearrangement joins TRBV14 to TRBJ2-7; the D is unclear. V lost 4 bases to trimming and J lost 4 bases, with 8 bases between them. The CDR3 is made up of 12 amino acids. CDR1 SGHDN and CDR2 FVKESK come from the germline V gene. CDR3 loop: CASSPSGYEQYF. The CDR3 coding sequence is TGTGCCAGCAGCCCCTCAGGATACGAGCAGTACTTC. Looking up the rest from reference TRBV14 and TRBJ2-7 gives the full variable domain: EAGVTQFPSHSVIEKGQTVTLRCDPISGHDNLYWYRRVMGKEIKFLLHFVKESKQDESGMPNNRFLAERTGGTYSTLKVQPAELEDSGVYFCASSPSGYEQYFGPGTRLTVT.

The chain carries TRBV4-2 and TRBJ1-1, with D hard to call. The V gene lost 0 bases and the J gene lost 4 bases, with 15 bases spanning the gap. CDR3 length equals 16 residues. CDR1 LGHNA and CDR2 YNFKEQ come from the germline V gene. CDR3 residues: CASSQDYKRSGTEAFF. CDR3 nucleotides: TGTGCCAGCAGCCAAGACTATAAGAGGAGTGGCACTGAAGCTTTCTTT.

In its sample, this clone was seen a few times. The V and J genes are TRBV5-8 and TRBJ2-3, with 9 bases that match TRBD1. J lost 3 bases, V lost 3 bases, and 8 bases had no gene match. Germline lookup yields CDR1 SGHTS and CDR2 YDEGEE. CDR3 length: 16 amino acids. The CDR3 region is CASSWAGTGRTDTQYF. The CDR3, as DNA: TGTGCCAGCAGCTGGGCCGGGACAGGGAGAACAGATACGCAGTATTTT.

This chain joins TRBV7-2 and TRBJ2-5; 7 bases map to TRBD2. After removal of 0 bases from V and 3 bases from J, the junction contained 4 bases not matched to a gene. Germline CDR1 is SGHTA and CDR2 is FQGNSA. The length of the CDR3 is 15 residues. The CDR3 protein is CASSLAGLAEETQYF. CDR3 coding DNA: TGTGCCAGCAGCTTAGCGGGCCTAGCGGAAGAGACCCAGTACTTC. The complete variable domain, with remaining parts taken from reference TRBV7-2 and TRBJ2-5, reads GAGVSQSPSNKVTEKGKDVELRCDPISGHTALYWYRQSLGQGLEFLIYFQGNSAPDKSGLPSDRFSAERTGGSVSTLTIQRTQQEDSAVYLCASSLAGLAEETQYFGPGTRLLVL.

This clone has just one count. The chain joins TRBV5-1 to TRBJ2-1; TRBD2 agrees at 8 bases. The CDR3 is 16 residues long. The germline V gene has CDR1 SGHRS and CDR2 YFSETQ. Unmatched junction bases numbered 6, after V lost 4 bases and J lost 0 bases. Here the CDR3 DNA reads TGCGCCAGCAGCCCGGGAGGGGGTTCCTCCTACAATGAGCAGTTCTTC. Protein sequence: CASSPGGGSSYNEQFF.

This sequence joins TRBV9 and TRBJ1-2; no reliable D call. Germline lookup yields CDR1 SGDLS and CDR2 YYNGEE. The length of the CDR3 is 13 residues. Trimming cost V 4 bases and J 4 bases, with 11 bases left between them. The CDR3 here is CASSPPGGYGYTF. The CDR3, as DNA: TGTGCCAGCAGCCCCCCGGGAGGCTATGGCTACACCTTC.

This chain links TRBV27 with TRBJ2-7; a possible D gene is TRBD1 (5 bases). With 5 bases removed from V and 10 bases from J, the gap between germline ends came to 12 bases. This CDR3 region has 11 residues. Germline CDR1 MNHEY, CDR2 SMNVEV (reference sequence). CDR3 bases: TGTGCCAGCAGTCTTGACAGCCGCCAGTACTTC. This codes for CASSLDSRQYF.

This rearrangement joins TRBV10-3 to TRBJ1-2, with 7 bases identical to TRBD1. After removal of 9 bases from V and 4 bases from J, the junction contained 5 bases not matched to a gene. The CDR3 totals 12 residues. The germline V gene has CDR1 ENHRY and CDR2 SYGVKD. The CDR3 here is CAIQGYSYGYTF. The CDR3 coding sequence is TGTGCCATACAGGGGTACAGCTATGGCTACACCTTC.

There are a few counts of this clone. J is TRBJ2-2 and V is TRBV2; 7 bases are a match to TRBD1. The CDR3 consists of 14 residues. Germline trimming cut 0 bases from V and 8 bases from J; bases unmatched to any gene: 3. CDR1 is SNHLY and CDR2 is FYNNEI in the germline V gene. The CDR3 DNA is TGTGCCAGCAGTGAAGCAAGGGGGCCAGGGGAGCTGTTTTTT. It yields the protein CASSEARGPGELFF.

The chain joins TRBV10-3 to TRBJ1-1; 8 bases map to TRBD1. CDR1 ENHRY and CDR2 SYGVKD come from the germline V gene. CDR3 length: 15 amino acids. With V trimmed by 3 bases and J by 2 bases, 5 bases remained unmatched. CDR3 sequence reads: CAISDLGQVNTEAFF. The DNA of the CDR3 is TGTGCCATCAGTGATTTGGGACAGGTCAACACTGAAGCTTTCTTT.

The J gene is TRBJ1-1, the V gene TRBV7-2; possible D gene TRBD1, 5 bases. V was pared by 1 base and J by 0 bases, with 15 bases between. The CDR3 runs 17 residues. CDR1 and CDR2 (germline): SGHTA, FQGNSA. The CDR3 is CASSLERFGGMNTEAFF. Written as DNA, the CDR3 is TGTGCCAGCAGCTTAGAGCGTTTCGGGGGTATGAACACTGAAGCTTTCTTT.

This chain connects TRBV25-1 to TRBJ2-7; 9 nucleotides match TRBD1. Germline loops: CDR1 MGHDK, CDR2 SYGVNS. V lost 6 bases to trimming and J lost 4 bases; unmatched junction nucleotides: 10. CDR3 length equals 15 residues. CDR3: CASRPGQGLPYEQYF. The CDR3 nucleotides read TGTGCCAGCAGACCGGGACAGGGACTCCCTTACGAGCAGTACTTC.

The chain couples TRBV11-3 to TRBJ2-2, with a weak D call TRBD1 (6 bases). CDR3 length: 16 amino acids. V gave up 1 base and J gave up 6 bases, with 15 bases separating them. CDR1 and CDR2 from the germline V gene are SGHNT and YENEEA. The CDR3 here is CASSLVTGSLSGELFF. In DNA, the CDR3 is TGTGCCAGCAGCTTAGTAACAGGGAGTTTATCCGGGGAGCTGTTTTTT.

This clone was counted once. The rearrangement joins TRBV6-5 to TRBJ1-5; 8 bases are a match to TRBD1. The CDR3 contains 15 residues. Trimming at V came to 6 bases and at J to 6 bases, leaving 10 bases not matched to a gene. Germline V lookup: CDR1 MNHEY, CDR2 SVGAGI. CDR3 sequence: CASSPGQGTPQPQHF. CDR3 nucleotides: TGTGCCAGCAGCCCAGGACAGGGAACACCTCAGCCCCAGCATTTT.

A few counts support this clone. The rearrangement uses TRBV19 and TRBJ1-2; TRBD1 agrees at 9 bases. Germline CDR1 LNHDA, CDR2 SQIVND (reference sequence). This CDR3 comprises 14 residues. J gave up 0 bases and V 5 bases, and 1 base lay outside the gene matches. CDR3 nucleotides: TGTGCCAGTAGTGACAGGGGGACTAACTATGGCTACACCTTC. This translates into CASSDRGTNYGYTF.

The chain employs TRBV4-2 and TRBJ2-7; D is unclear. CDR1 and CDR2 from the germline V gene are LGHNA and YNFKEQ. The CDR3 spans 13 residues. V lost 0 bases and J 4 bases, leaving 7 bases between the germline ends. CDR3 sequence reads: CASSQEVRYEQYF. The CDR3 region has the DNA TGTGCCAGCAGCCAAGAGGTTCGGTACGAGCAGTACTTC.

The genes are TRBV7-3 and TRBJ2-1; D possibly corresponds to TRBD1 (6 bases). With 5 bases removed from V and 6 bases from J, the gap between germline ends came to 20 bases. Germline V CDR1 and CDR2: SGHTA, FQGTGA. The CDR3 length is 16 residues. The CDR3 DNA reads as TGTGCCAGCAGCCTCTATACAGGGAGCATACTCAATGAGCAGTTCTTC. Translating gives CASSLYTGSILNEQFF.